The 21 T cell receptor beta chains in this list originate from one sample, sequenced in a study of PD-L1 blockade in urothelial cancer. Method: immunoSEQ multiplex PCR; TCRdb's copy keeps in-frame clones and lacks some. The profile shows 130,000 or so clones, 65% to 85% of them singletons. Time point in this sample: pretreatment peripheral blood. Sample: PBMCs, taken around atezolizumab (anti-PD-L1) treatment. These receptors originate from a man aged 50 or older with urothelial cancer.

The CDR3 DNA is TGTGCCAGCAGTTTAACGCGTACCTACGAGCAGTACTTC. Its protein product is CASSLTRTYEQYF. This rearrangement joins TRBV27 to TRBJ2-7, with no clear D. The V end was cut by 2 bases, the J end by 2 bases, with 7 bases between. This CDR3 is 13 amino acids long. The germline CDR1 and CDR2 sequences are MNHEY and SMNVEV (reference sequence).

This clone was recorded once. The J gene is TRBJ2-7, the V gene TRBV27; D might be TRBD2 (6 bases). There are 14 residues in the CDR3. V shed 6 bases and J shed 3 bases, with 15 bases lying between them. Looked up from germline, CDR1 is MNHEY and CDR2 is SMNVEV (reference sequence). CDR3 in DNA: TGTGCCAGCAGGATTAGCGGAGGGAACTACGAGCAGTACTTC. It specifies CASRISGGNYEQYF.

The V and J genes are TRBV6-1 and TRBJ2-1, with 9 positions matching TRBD2. The CDR3 consists of 15 residues. After removal of 2 bases from V and 5 bases from J, the junction contained 4 bases not matched to a gene. The germline V gene encodes CDR1 MNHNS and CDR2 SASEGT. Here the CDR3 reads CASSELAGRNNEQFF. DNA of the CDR3: TGTGCCAGCAGTGAACTAGCGGGGAGGAACAATGAGCAGTTCTTC.

The rearrangement uses TRBV5-1 and TRBJ2-7, with 8 positions matching TRBD1. The V gene's germline CDR1 is SGHRS and CDR2 YFSETQ. Unmatched junction bases numbered 3, after V lost 4 bases and J lost 3 bases. The CDR3 loop spans 13 amino acids. The CDR3 DNA follows: TGCGCCAGCAGCAAGGGACAGGACTACGAGCAGTACTTC. This encodes CASSKGQDYEQYF. Together with reference TRBV5-1 and TRBJ2-7, the CDR3 gives the full variable domain: KAGVTQTPRYLIKTRGQQVTLSCSPISGHRSVSWYQQTPGQGLQFLFEYFSETQRNKGNFPGRFSGRQFSNSRSEMNVSTLELGDSALYLCASSKGQDYEQYFGPGTRLTVT.

The gene calls are TRBV7-2 and TRBJ2-5; TRBD2 might be the D (5 bases). Germline-derived CDR1 and CDR2 are SGHTA and FQGNSA. The CDR3 is 15 amino acids. V was shortened by 2 bases and J by 5 bases, with 15 bases between the two germline ends. The CDR3 sequence is CASSLMPSRGETQYF. CDR3 DNA: TGTGCCAGCAGCTTAATGCCGAGCCGGGGTGAGACCCAGTACTTC.

This chain joins TRBV5-4 and TRBJ2-5, with unresolved D. V lost 2 bases and J lost 5, with 10 bases in between. Germline V gene data show CDR1 as SGHNT and CDR2 as YYREEE (reference sequence). The CDR3 runs to 13 residues. The CDR3, as DNA: TGTGCCAGCAGCTTAAATAGTGTCGAGACCCAGTACTTC. Its protein product is CASSLNSVETQYF.

The chain uses TRBV5-5 and TRBJ1-2, with D uncertain. Trimming cost V 0 bases and J 0 bases, with 12 bases left between them. The CDR3 covers 16 residues. Germline CDR1 is SGHKS and CDR2 is YYEKEE (reference sequence). CDR3 DNA: TGTGCCAGCAGCTTGGCCGGGGTGTTAGCTAACTATGGCTACACCTTC. As protein: CASSLAGVLANYGYTF.

This chain joins TRBV7-2 and TRBJ2-7; 7 bases match TRBD2. Germline assignment: CDR1 SGHTA and CDR2 FQGNSA. V was pared by 2 bases and J by 4 bases, with 14 bases of the junction left unmatched. The CDR3 loop spans 17 amino acids. The CDR3 here is CASSLLATSAVKYEQYF. The CDR3 DNA follows: TGTGCCAGCAGCTTATTAGCCACTAGCGCGGTCAAGTACGAGCAGTACTTC.

This chain joins TRBV18 and TRBJ2-1; 14 bases are a match to TRBD2. The CDR3 is 14 residues long. Germline V CDR1 and CDR2: KGHSH, LQKENI. V lost 5 bases to trimming and J lost 15 bases; unmatched junction nucleotides: 9. CDR3 in DNA: TGTGCCAGCTCAGCCTCGACTAGCGGGAGGGAACCGTTCTTC. Translating gives CASSASTSGREPFF.

This clone was observed a few times. V gene TRBV2 combines with J gene TRBJ1-2, with D possibly being TRBD1 (5 bases). Germline V CDR1 and CDR2: SNHLY, FYNNEI. The CDR3 is made up of 14 amino acids. V was trimmed by 5 bases and J by 0 bases, leaving 10 bases between them. For the CDR3, the DNA is TGTGCCAGCAGTTGGACAATTGCTAACTATGGCTACACCTTC. Translated: CASSWTIANYGYTF.

V is TRBV7-3 and J is TRBJ2-2, with TRBD2 identical over 7 bases. Germline values: CDR1 SGHTA, CDR2 FQGTGA. Trimming at V came to 5 bases and at J to 1 base, leaving 10 bases not matched to a gene. There are 17 residues in the CDR3. Here the CDR3 DNA reads TGTGCCAGCAGCCCCGCGGGAGTTAGCGGGAACACCGGGGAGCTGTTTTTT. It is translated as CASSPAGVSGNTGELFF.

The genes are TRBV10-3 and TRBJ1-2; 7 bases fit TRBD1. V shed 8 bases and J 4 bases; nucleotides not matched to a gene: 1. The germline gives CDR1 ENHRY, CDR2 SYGVKD. The CDR3 is 11 residues long. In DNA form, the CDR3 reads TGTGCCATCCGGGACAGCTATGGCTACACCTTC. Translating it yields CAIRDSYGYTF.

This clone was counted a single time. The V gene is TRBV7-2, the J gene TRBJ2-7, with 9 bases identical to TRBD1. This CDR3 has 15 residues. Germline-derived CDR1 and CDR2 are SGHTA and FQGNSA. V was clipped by 4 bases and J by 5 bases; unmatched bases: 9. CDR3 loop: CASSSRDRARHEQYF. The CDR3 DNA reads TGTGCCAGCAGCTCCCGGGACAGGGCTAGGCACGAGCAGTACTTC.

This chain connects TRBV19 to TRBJ1-5, with 7 bases aligning to TRBD1. V gave up 6 bases and J gave up 1 base; unmatched junction bases: 3. Looked up from germline, CDR1 is LNHDA and CDR2 is SQIVND (reference sequence). The CDR3 sequence is 14 residues long. For the CDR3, the DNA is TGTGCCAGTAGGACAGGGATGAGCAATCAGCCCCAGCATTTT. Encoded protein: CASRTGMSNQPQHF.

The chain combines TRBV6-1 with TRBJ2-6, with 13 bases aligning to TRBD2. This CDR3 has 17 amino acids. Germline assignment: CDR1 MNHNS and CDR2 SASEGT. After removal of 4 bases from V and 3 bases from J, the junction contained 3 bases not matched to a gene. The CDR3 DNA reads as TGTGCCAGCAGTGCCGGACTAGCGGGAGTTGGGGCCAACGTCCTGACTTTC. Translated, it gives CASSAGLAGVGANVLTF.

The gene calls are TRBV15 and TRBJ1-5; 8 bases are shared with TRBD1. CDR1 is LNHNV, CDR2 YYDKDF, per germline (reference sequence). After removal of 2 bases from V and 5 bases from J, the junction contained 5 bases not matched to a gene. CDR3 length equals 15 residues. The CDR3 loop is CATSRKTGAYQPQHF. The CDR3 DNA is TGTGCCACCAGCAGAAAGACAGGGGCTTATCAGCCCCAGCATTTT.

This chain links TRBV19 with TRBJ2-5; TRBD2 aligns across 13 bases. J lost 2 bases, V lost 4 bases, and 13 bases had no gene match. From germline, CDR1 is LNHDA and CDR2 SQIVND (reference sequence). The CDR3 sequence is 19 residues long. CDR3 region: CASSRTSGSSGGTQETQYF. In nucleotides, the CDR3 is TGTGCCAGTAGTAGGACTAGCGGGAGTTCGGGAGGTACGCAAGAGACCCAGTACTTC.

The chain links TRBV10-3 to TRBJ2-4; TRBD1 might be the D (5 bases). Germline-derived CDR1 and CDR2 are ENHRY and SYGVKD. The V gene lost 2 bases and the J gene lost 4 bases, with 18 bases spanning the gap. This CDR3 is 17 amino acids long. The CDR3 bases are TGTGCCATCAGTGAGGCTGATCGTTGGACACCTAAAAACATTCAGTACTTC. Encoded protein: CAISEADRWTPKNIQYF.

This clone turned up a few times. The chain links TRBV5-3 to TRBJ2-7; the match to TRBD2 covers 9 bases. TRBV5-3 is given ORF status, its function remaining uncertain. This CDR3 region has 15 residues. After removal of 4 bases from V and 4 bases from J, the junction contained 9 bases not matched to a gene. CDR3 residues: CARSQIAGAGYEQYF. The CDR3 bases are TGTGCCAGAAGCCAAATAGCGGGAGCGGGGTACGAGCAGTACTTC.

This clone was picked up one time. This chain links TRBV7-3 with TRBJ2-3; D not certain. The CDR3 totals 13 residues. Germline V gene data show CDR1 as SGHTA and CDR2 as FQGTGA. V gave up 2 bases and J gave up 3 bases, with 6 bases separating them. The CDR3 bases are TGTGCCAGCAGCTTATCAACTACAGATACGCAGTATTTT. Protein: CASSLSTTDTQYF.

J is TRBJ1-5 and V is TRBV6-4, with D perhaps matching TRBD1 (5 bases). Germline loops: CDR1 MRHNA, CDR2 SNTAGT. The length of the CDR3 is 14 residues. The V end was cut by 4 bases, the J end by 2 bases, with 9 bases between. The CDR3 region has the DNA TGTGCCAGCAGTGCGGAGACAGGCAATCAGCCCCAGCATTTT. It translates to CASSAETGNQPQHF.